A single T cell receptor beta chain is shown here with its context. Using immunoSEQ multiplex PCR, the repertoire was profiled, and TCRdb retains in-frame clones only, with some absent. The repertoire consists of about 15,000 clones, with 70% to 80% occurring once and the leading ten covering under 40%. These data are taken from a study of OX40 agonist ivuxolimab in advanced cancers. Across the study: The patients' treatment was ivuxolimab, an agonistic anti-OX40 (CD134) antibody.

Per germline, CDR1 SGHAT and CDR2 FQNNGV. CDR3 length: 15 residues. V was clipped by 2 bases and J by 8 bases, with 15 bases between them. The chain is built from TRBV11-2 and TRBJ1-4; D remains ambiguous. This clonotype originated in an adult with an advanced solid tumor such as melanoma, head and neck, liver or kidney cancer. Here the sequenced sample was CD4+ or CD8+ T cells sorted from blood, taken in a trial of the OX40 agonist ivuxolimab. As DNA, the CDR3 is TGTGCCAGCAGCTTATTTTCCCTTTCAAGGGAAAAACTGTTTTTT. Residues: CASSLFSLSREKLFF.